Listed here is a single TCR beta chain. These data come from a study of blood T cell repertoires in COVID-19. Turning to the study itself: Sites across the United States, Italy and Spain contributed samples from acute and convalescent COVID-19. T cells, B-cell-depleted T cells, or PBMCs provided the cDNA or gDNA that served as material.

Produced via immunoSEQ multiplex PCR; TCRdb's table is partial and in-frame only. The profile shows around 250,000 clones, around 80% of them singletons. The origin of this receptor is a woman older than 75 with acute or convalescent COVID-19. The specimen was peripheral blood.

This CDR3 is CASSFLAGGSYEQYF. CDR3 in DNA: TGCGCCAGCAGCTTTCTAGCGGGGGGTTCCTACGAGCAGTACTTC. The chain has TRBV5-1 and TRBJ2-7, with 11 bases matching TRBD2. After removal of 2 bases from V and 1 base from J, the junction contained 2 bases not matched to a gene. The CDR3 loop spans 15 amino acids. Per the germline V gene, CDR1 is SGHRS and CDR2 is YFSETQ.